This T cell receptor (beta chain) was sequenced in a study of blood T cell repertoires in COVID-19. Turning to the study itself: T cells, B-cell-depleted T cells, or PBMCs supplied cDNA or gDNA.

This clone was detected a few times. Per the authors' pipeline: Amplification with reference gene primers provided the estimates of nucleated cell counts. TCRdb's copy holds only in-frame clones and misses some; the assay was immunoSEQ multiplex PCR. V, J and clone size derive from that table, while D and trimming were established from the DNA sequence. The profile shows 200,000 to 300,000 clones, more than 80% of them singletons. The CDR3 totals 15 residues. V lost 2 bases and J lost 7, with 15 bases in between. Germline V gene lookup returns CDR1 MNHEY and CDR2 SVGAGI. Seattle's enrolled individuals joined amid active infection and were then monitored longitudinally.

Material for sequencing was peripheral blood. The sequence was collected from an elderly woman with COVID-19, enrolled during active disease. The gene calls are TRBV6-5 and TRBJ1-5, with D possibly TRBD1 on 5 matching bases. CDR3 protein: CASSYGGTGGQPQHF. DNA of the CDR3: TGTGCCAGCAGTTACGGCGGGACGGGAGGGCAGCCCCAGCATTTT.